Below, 16 T cell receptor beta chains from the same sample are listed, as sequenced in a study of T cell repertoires in cytomegalovirus infection. TCRdb recomputed calls from the reads with MiXCR, one row per CDR3 protein. The table records about 770,000 distinct CDR3 sequences, roughly 29% of them present only once. These receptors lack a known antigen. Specimen: cultured CD8+ T cells from PBMCs, collected from culture after CMV antigen stimulation. Receptors originate from a human donor in good health (CMV status not recorded). Some clones in this sample may be carry-over from other donors' samples.

This clonotype was observed many times. The V and J genes are TRBV7-2 and TRBJ2-5; no definite D call. The CDR3 is 15 residues long. Germline loops: CDR1 SGHTA, CDR2 FQGNSA. V was cut by 5 bases and J by 1 base, with 14 bases left in between. The CDR3 here is CASSPDSDGQETQYF. The CDR3, as DNA: TGTGCCAGCAGCCCCGATTCAGACGGCCAAGAGACCCAGTACTTC.

In regard to this clonotype: The conserved final phenylalanine or tryptophan is absent from the CDR3, which likely points to a read error. The chain uses TRBV7-9 and TRBJ1-2; D is unclear. The V end lost 2 bases, the J end lost 7 bases, and 17 bases lay between the germline ends. The CDR3 is 15 residues long. Germline V gene sequence: CDR1 SEHNR, CDR2 FQNEAQ (reference sequence). CDR3 nucleotides: TGTGCCAGCAGCTTAAGGGTCGGATTAGAGATTGGCTACACCTCC. Its protein is CASSLRVGLEIGYTS.

This clonotype was detected a few times. The V and J genes are TRBV7-9 and TRBJ2-2, with D perhaps matching TRBD1 (6 bases). CDR3 length equals 15 residues. V was cut by 5 bases and J by 0 bases, with 10 bases left in between. The germline CDR1 and CDR2 sequences are SEHNR and FQNEAQ (reference sequence). The CDR3 nucleotides are TGTGCCAGCAGCACGGGACACTCGAACACCGGGGAGCTGTTTTTT. Translation gives CASSTGHSNTGELFF.

Concerning this clonotype itself: This may stem from a read error, because a much larger clone lies one nucleotide away. The V gene is TRBV7-9, the J gene TRBJ1-5; D perhaps matches TRBD1 (5 bases). Germline CDR1 and CDR2: SEHNR and FQNEAQ (reference sequence). CDR3 length: 13 residues. The V and J ends lost 4 bases and 6 bases respectively, with 10 bases between them. The CDR3 nucleotides are TGTGCCAGCAGCTGGGGGGGGTCTCAGCCCCAGCATTTT. It yields the protein CASSWGGSQPQHF. The full variable domain, rest sourced from reference TRBV7-9 and TRBJ1-5, is DTGVSQNPRHKITKRGQNVTFRCDPISEHNRLYWYRQTLGQGPEFLTYFQNEAQLEKSRLLSDRFSAERPKGSFSTLEIQRTEQGDSAMYLCASSWGGSQPQHFGDGTRLSIL.

This clonotype was recorded a few times. The J gene is TRBJ2-5, the V gene TRBV14, with D perhaps TRBD2 (5 bases). V lost 4 bases to trimming and J lost 3 bases, with 12 bases between them. Germline assignment: CDR1 SGHDN and CDR2 FVKESK. The CDR3 sequence is 14 residues long. The CDR3 loop reads CASSPPGEEETQYF. The CDR3 DNA reads TGTGCCAGCAGCCCCCCCGGGGAAGAAGAGACCCAGTACTTC. Complete variable domain (other parts from reference TRBV14 and TRBJ2-5): EAGVTQFPSHSVIEKGQTVTLRCDPISGHDNLYWYRRVMGKEIKFLLHFVKESKQDESGMPNNRFLAERTGGTYSTLKVQPAELEDSGVYFCASSPPGEEETQYFGPGTRLLVL.

This chain uses TRBV6-6 with TRBJ1-2; 8 bases are shared with TRBD1. The CDR3 totals 13 residues. Germline values: CDR1 MNHNY, CDR2 SVGAGI (reference sequence). Unmatched junction bases numbered 4, after V lost 6 bases and J lost 4 bases. The CDR3 coding sequence is TGTGCCAGCAGGAGAACAGGGGGCTATGGCTACACCTTC. Residues: CASRRTGGYGYTF.

This clonotype was seen only a few times. This chain links TRBV11-3 with TRBJ2-5, with a possible D match to TRBD2 (5 bases). CDR1 SGHNT and CDR2 YENEEA come from the germline V gene. V was pared by 5 bases and J by 2 bases, with 12 bases between. The CDR3 is 14 residues long. CDR3 residues: CASSPPGGQETQYF. In nucleotides, the CDR3 is TGTGCCAGCAGCCCACCGGGCGGGCAAGAGACCCAGTACTTC.

This sequence joins TRBV27 and TRBJ2-7; no reliable D call. Germline-derived CDR1 and CDR2 are MNHEY and SMNVEV (reference sequence). V lost 4 bases and J lost 5, with 15 bases in between. CDR3 length: 14 amino acids. CDR3 residues: CASSSAAEYDEQYF. CDR3 nucleotide sequence: TGTGCCAGCAGTTCCGCGGCGGAGTACGACGAGCAGTACTTC.

This clonotype was seen only a few times. The chain joins TRBV6-6 to TRBJ2-7; D unclear. This CDR3 spans 15 amino acids. V lost 0 bases and J 1 base, leaving 10 bases between the germline ends. CDR1 and CDR2 from the germline V gene are MNHNY and SVGAGI (reference sequence). DNA of the CDR3: TGTGCCAGCAGTTACTCGAAGGGCGCATCCTACGAGCAGTACGTC. This translates into CASSYSKGASYEQYV.

This clonotype appeared a single time. V gene TRBV6-5 combines with J gene TRBJ2-1, with D hard to call. CDR1 is MNHEY, CDR2 SVGAGI, per germline. The CDR3 has 14 residues. Trimming took 6 bases from V and 4 from J, leaving 13 bases between them. The CDR3: CASSESTDYNEQFF. The DNA for the CDR3 is TGTGCCAGCAGCGAATCTACAGATTACAATGAGCAGTTCTTC.

The chain uses TRBV6-8 and TRBJ2-5; possible D gene TRBD2, 5 bases. The CDR3 covers 16 residues. Deletions cut 5 bases from V and 5 bases from J, with 21 bases between. Germline lookup yields CDR1 MNHGY and CDR2 SAAAGT. The CDR3 DNA is TGTGCCAGCAGTCAATCTCCCGGGGTGCTAGGGGAGACCCAGTACTTC. Its translation is CASSQSPGVLGETQYF.

The chain combines TRBV6-2 or TRBV6-3 with TRBJ2-5, with D possibly matching TRBD1 (6 bases). Germline values: CDR1 MNHEY, CDR2 SVGEGT. Trimming shortened V by 4 bases and J by 7 bases, and 19 bases separated the two germline ends. The CDR3 totals 15 residues. The CDR3 is CASSSATGLGVTQYF. Here the CDR3 DNA reads TGTGCCAGCAGTTCGGCAACAGGGTTAGGAGTGACCCAGTACTTC.

V gene TRBV15 combines with J gene TRBJ1-4; D not resolved. Germline lookup yields CDR1 LNHNV and CDR2 YYDKDF (reference sequence). The CDR3 consists of 17 residues. Trimming took 0 bases from V and 3 from J, leaving 14 bases between them. DNA of the CDR3: TGTGCCACCAGCAGAGATCGACACCAAGGCGCTAATGAAAAACTGTTTTTT. Residues: CATSRDRHQGANEKLFF.

The chain links TRBV20-1 to TRBJ2-1; 14 bases match TRBD2. Germline-derived CDR1 and CDR2 are DFQATT and SNEGSKA (reference sequence). The V segment lost 2 bases and the J segment 1 base; nucleotides outside the gene matches: 13. CDR3 length: 20 residues. The CDR3 region has the DNA TGCAGTGCTAGATCCCCCCCGGGACTAGCGGGGGTAAGATCCTACAATGAGCAGTTCTTC. Protein product: CSARSPPGLAGVRSYNEQFF.

The V and J genes are TRBV11-2 and TRBJ1-6; 7 nucleotides match TRBD1. The V and J ends lost 3 bases and 5 bases, in that order; junction bases with no gene match: 16. The CDR3 is 19 amino acids. CDR1 SGHAT and CDR2 FQNNGV come from the germline V gene. The DNA for the CDR3 is TGTGCCAGCAGCTTCCCCCCTCCGGACAGGAAGATGAATAATTCACCCCTCCACTTT. This sequence encodes CASSFPPPDRKMNNSPLHF.

This clonotype has more than one count but fewer than ten. This chain uses TRBV27 with TRBJ1-5; TRBD1 might be the D (6 bases). The CDR3 is made up of 14 amino acids. V shed 8 bases and J shed 6 bases, with 17 bases lying between them. CDR1 MNHEY and CDR2 SMNVEV come from the germline V gene (reference sequence). The CDR3: CASHAQGSAQPQHF. CDR3 bases: TGTGCCAGCCACGCGCAGGGGTCCGCTCAGCCCCAGCATTTT.